Shown below are 9 T cell receptor beta chains from a single sample sequenced in a study of beta chain features in type 1 diabetes. What was sequenced were expressed TCRB transcripts, since all of the isolated RNA had been reverse transcribed. The repertoire was sequenced with immunoSEQ multiplex PCR; TCRdb's copy has only in-frame clones and lacks some. In the table there are about 410,000 clones, about 15% of which are singletons. Material for sequencing was naive CD4+ T cells from blood. The source of these receptors is a man aged 25 to 40 in good health.

This clone was seen a few times. The rearrangement links TRBV30 to TRBJ2-7, with D tentatively TRBD1 (6 bases). Looked up from germline, CDR1 is GTSNPN and CDR2 is SVGIG (reference sequence). There are 13 residues in the CDR3. V lost 3 bases and J 2 bases, leaving 11 bases between the germline ends. CDR3 residues: CAWSDRNAYEQYV. The CDR3 DNA follows: TGTGCCTGGAGCGACAGGAACGCCTACGAGCAGTACGTC.

This clone was seen a handful of times. The V and J genes are TRBV10-3 and TRBJ2-3; TRBD2 agrees at 10 bases. Germline loops: CDR1 ENHRY, CDR2 SYGVKD. This CDR3 comprises 15 residues. The V and J ends lost 2 bases and 5 bases, in that order; junction bases with no gene match: 4. DNA of the CDR3: TGTGCCATCAGTGAGACCAGCGGGGGGGAAGATACGCAGTATTTT. Translation gives CAISETSGGEDTQYF.

This clone was seen a few times. The chain links TRBV28 to TRBJ2-2; no clear D gene. With 4 bases removed from V and 0 bases from J, the gap between germline ends came to 15 bases. The CDR3 sequence is 17 residues long. Looked up from germline, CDR1 is MDHEN and CDR2 is SYDVKM. The CDR3 region is CASSSLLMLSNTGELFF. In nucleotides, the CDR3 is TGTGCCAGCAGTTCCCTACTTATGCTATCGAACACCGGGGAGCTGTTTTTT.

This clone was detected only a few times. This rearrangement joins TRBV2 to TRBJ1-4; no firm D call. Germline-derived CDR1 and CDR2 are SNHLY and FYNNEI. This CDR3 contains 11 residues. Between the trimmed V and J ends, which lost 6 bases and 8 bases, there was a span of 7 bases. The CDR3 protein is CASRGGEKLFF. The CDR3 nucleotides read TGTGCCAGCAGGGGAGGAGAAAAACTGTTTTTT.

V gene TRBV9 combines with J gene TRBJ2-6; tentatively, D is TRBD1 or TRBD2 (5 bases each). This CDR3 has 15 amino acids. The germline V gene encodes CDR1 SGDLS and CDR2 YYNGEE. V was shortened by 0 bases and J by 2 bases, with 6 bases between the two germline ends. CDR3 sequence reads: CASSVVGAGANVLTF. CDR3 in DNA: TGTGCCAGCAGCGTAGTGGGGGCTGGGGCCAACGTCCTGACTTTC.

This clone came up a few times. The germline gene is not matched at one end of the junction; a read error may be the cause. As DNA, the CDR3 is TGTGCCAGCAGCTTAGGCCAAGGGACCCAGTACTTC. It encodes CASSLGQGTQYF. The gene calls are TRBV13 and TRBJ2-5; D gene unclear. Germline V CDR1 and CDR2: PRHDT, FYEKMQ (reference sequence). This CDR3 has 12 amino acids.

V gene TRBV6-5 combines with J gene TRBJ2-1; TRBD2 matches at 10 bases. Germline-derived CDR1 and CDR2 are MNHEY and SVGAGI. CDR3 length equals 16 residues. The V and J ends lost 0 bases and 3 bases, in that order; junction bases with no gene match: 2. CDR3 sequence (DNA): TGTGCCAGCAGTTACTCAGGACTAGCGGTCTACAATGAGCAGTTCTTC. Amino acid sequence: CASSYSGLAVYNEQFF.

The chain recombines TRBV29-1 with TRBJ1-1; D is unresolved. The CDR3 consists of 14 residues. V was pared by 5 bases and J by 4 bases, with 17 bases between. Germline V gives CDR1 SQVTM, CDR2 ANQGSEA. The CDR3 bases are TGCAGCGTTCACCCCGGATACGTGAGCACTGAAGCTTTCTTT. Translation: CSVHPGYVSTEAFF.

This clone was seen a few times. J is TRBJ2-2 and V is TRBV7-3; D is unresolved. CDR1 is SGHTA and CDR2 is FQGTGA in the germline V gene. The ends were cut back, 1 base at V and 7 bases at J, with 10 bases in the middle. CDR3 length: 14 amino acids. This chain's CDR3 is CASSLKRGVGELFF. The CDR3 DNA follows: TGTGCCAGCAGCTTAAAGAGAGGTGTCGGGGAGCTGTTTTTT.